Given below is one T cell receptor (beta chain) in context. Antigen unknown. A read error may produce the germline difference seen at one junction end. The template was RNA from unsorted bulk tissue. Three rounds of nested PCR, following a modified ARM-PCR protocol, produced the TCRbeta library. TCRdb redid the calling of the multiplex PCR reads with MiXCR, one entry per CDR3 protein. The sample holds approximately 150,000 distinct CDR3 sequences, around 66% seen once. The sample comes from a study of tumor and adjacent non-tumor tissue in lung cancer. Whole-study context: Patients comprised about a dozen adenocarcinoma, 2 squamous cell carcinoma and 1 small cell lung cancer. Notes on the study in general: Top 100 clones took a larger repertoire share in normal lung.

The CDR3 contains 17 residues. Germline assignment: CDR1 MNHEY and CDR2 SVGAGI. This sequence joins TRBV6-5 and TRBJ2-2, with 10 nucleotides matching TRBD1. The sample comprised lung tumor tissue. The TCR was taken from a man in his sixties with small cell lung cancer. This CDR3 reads CVSSRLPGQGVRGKLFF. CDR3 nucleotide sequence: TGTGTCAGCAGTAGACTCCCCGGACAGGGGGTTAGGGGGAAGCTGTTTTTT.